The entry that follows covers one T cell receptor beta chain sequence. This record comes from a study of blood T cell repertoires in COVID-19. Trimming removed 4 bases from V and 1 base from J; junction bases left unmatched: 0. The CDR3 loop spans 13 amino acids. CDR1 is MNHEY, CDR2 SVGAGI, per germline. Libraries were prepared by immunoSEQ multiplex PCR; TCRdb keeps only in-frame clonotypes and omits some of them. This sample has approximately 490,000 clones, with 75% to 90% found just once. Participant age was roughly 18 to 90 years, and participants resided in roughly 25 US areas. Each participant's cohort was designated according to participant-reported clinical history.

The V gene is TRBV6-5, the J gene TRBJ1-1; 7 nucleotides agree with TRBD1. The origin of this receptor is an older woman who had recovered from COVID-19. The specimen was PBMCs or T cells enriched from blood (not recorded which). CDR3 loop: CASSWTGNTEAFF. The CDR3 region has the DNA TGTGCCAGCAGTTGGACAGGGAACACTGAAGCTTTCTTT.